This TCR beta chain came from a study of cytomegalovirus exposure and HLA in healthy donors. General study findings and limits: A later analysis revealed that TCR association rates differed between HLA loci, peaking at DRB1 and bottoming out at HLA-C. With high specificity and sensitivity, the classifier reportedly diagnosed cytomegalovirus status. The study labeled approximately 150 TCR beta chains cytomegalovirus-associated.

The PCR made use of 60 Vbeta and 13 Jbeta primers. Sequencing was performed with immunoSEQ multiplex PCR; in TCRdb, only in-frame clones are kept and a portion is missing. Of roughly 140,000 clones in the sample, roughly 83% were seen once. At sampling all donors were nominally healthy, likely with unrecorded immune exposures. Comment on this clone: Its antigen is currently unknown.

CDR3 length: 14 amino acids. Germline V gives CDR1 LNHDA, CDR2 SQIVND (reference sequence). With 8 bases removed from V and 0 bases from J, the gap between germline ends came to 10 bases. This receptor was taken from a man between 35 and 55 years old in good health and CMV-seropositive. The chain employs TRBV19 and TRBJ1-4, with a tentative D call TRBD1 (6 bases). The sequencing sample was made of PBMCs. CDR3: CASQGFATNEKLFF. The CDR3 nucleotides are TGTGCCAGTCAGGGGTTTGCAACTAATGAAAAACTGTTTTTT.